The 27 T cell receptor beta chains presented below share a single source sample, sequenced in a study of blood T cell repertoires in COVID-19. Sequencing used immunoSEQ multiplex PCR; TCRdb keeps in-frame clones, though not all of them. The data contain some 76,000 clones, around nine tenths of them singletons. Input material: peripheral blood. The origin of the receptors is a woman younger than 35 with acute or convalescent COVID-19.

The CDR3 DNA follows: TGTGCCAGCAGCAGTTTAGCGGGAGGTGACGAGCAGTACTTC. This gives the protein CASSSLAGGDEQYF. The chain has TRBV5-4 and TRBJ2-7; 10 nucleotides line up with TRBD2. V lost 4 bases to trimming and J lost 5 bases; unmatched junction nucleotides: 6. This CDR3 region has 14 residues. Per the germline V gene, CDR1 is SGHNT and CDR2 is YYREEE (reference sequence).

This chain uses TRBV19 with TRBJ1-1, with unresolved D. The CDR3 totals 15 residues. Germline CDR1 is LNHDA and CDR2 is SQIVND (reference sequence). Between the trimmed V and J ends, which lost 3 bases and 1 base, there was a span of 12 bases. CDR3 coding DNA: TGTGCCAGTAGTATGACGCGGCAAGGGAACACTGAAGCTTTCTTT. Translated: CASSMTRQGNTEAFF.

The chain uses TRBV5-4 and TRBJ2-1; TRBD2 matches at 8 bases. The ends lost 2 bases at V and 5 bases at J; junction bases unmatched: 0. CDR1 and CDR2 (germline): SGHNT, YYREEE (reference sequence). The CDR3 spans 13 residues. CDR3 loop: CASSLLADNEQFF. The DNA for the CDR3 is TGTGCCAGCAGCTTACTAGCGGACAATGAGCAGTTCTTC. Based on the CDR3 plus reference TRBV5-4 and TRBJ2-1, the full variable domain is ETGVTQSPTHLIKTRGQQVTLRCSSQSGHNTVSWYQQALGQGPQFIFQYYREEENGRGNFPPRFSGLQFPNYSSELNVNALELDDSALYLCASSLLADNEQFFGPGTRLTVL.

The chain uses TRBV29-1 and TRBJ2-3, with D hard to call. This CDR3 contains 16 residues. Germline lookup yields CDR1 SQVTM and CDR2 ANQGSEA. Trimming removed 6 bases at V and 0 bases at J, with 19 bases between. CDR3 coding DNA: TGCAGCGTAGAAACCAACGGGTTATCTAGCACAGATACGCAGTATTTT. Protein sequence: CSVETNGLSSTDTQYF.

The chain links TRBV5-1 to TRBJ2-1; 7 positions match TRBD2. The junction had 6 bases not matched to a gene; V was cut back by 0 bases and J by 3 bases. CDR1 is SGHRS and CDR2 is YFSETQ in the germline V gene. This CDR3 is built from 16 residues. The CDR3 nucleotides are TGCGCCAGCAGCTTGGGACGGGGGGTATACTACAATGAGCAGTTCTTC. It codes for CASSLGRGVYYNEQFF.

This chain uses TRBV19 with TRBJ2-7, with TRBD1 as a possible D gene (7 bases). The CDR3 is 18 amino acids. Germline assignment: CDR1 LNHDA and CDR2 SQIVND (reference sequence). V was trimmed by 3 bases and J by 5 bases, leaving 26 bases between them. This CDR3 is CASSISARIDREVHEQYF. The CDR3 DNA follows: TGTGCCAGTAGTATTTCTGCGAGGATCGACAGGGAGGTGCACGAGCAGTACTTC.

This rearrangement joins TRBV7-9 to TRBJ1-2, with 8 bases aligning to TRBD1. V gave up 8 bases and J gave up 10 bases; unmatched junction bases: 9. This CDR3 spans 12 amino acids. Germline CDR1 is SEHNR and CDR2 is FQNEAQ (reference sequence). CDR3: CASDGTGANYTF. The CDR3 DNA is TGTGCCAGCGACGGGACAGGCGCTAACTACACCTTC. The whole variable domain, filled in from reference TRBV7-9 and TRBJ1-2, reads DTGVSQNPRHKITKRGQNVTFRCDPISEHNRLYWYRQTLGQGPEFLTYFQNEAQLEKSRLLSDRFSAERPKGSFSTLEIQRTEQGDSAMYLCASDGTGANYTFGSGTRLTVV.

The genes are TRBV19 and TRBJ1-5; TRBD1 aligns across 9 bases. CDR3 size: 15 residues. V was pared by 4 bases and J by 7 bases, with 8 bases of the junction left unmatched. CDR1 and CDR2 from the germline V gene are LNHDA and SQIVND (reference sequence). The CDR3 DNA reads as TGTGCCAGTAGTACCGGGACAGGGTCATACCAGCCCCAGCATTTT. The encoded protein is CASSTGTGSYQPQHF. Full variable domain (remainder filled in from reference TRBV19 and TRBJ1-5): DGGITQSPKYLFRKEGQNVTLSCEQNLNHDAMYWYRQDPGQGLRLIYYSQIVNDFQKGDIAEGYSVSREKKESFPLTVTSAQKNPTAFYLCASSTGTGSYQPQHFGDGTRLSIL.

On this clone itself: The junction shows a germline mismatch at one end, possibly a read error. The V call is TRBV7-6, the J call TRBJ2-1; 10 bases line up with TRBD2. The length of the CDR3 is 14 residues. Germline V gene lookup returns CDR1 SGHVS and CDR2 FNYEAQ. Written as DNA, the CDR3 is TGTGCCAGCAGCCTAGCGGGGGCGAACAATGAGCAGTTCTTC. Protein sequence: CASSLAGANNEQFF.

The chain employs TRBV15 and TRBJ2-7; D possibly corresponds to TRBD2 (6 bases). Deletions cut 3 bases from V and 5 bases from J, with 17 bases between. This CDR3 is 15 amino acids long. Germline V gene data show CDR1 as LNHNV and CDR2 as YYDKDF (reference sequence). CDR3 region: CATSRMGLPDHEQYF. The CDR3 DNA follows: TGTGCCACCAGCAGGATGGGACTCCCGGACCACGAGCAGTACTTC.

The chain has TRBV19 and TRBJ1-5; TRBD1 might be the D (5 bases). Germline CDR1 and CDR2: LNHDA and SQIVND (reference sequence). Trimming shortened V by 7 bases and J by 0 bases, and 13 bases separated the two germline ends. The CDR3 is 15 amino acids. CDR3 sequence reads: CASMGRDSSNQPQHF. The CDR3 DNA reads TGTGCCAGTATGGGTCGAGACAGTAGCAATCAGCCCCAGCATTTT. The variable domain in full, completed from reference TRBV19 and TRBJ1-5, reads DGGITQSPKYLFRKEGQNVTLSCEQNLNHDAMYWYRQDPGQGLRLIYYSQIVNDFQKGDIAEGYSVSREKKESFPLTVTSAQKNPTAFYLCASMGRDSSNQPQHFGDGTRLSIL.

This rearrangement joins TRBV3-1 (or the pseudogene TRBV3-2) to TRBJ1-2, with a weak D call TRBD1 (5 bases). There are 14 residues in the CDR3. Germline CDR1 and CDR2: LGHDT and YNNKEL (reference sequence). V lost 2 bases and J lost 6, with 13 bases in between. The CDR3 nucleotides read TGTGCCAGCAGCCAAAAAAGCAGGGTTGATGGCTACACCTTC. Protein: CASSQKSRVDGYTF.

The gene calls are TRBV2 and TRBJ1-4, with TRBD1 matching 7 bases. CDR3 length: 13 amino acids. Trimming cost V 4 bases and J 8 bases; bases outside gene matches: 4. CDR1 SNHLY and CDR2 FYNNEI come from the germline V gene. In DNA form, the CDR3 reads TGTGCCAGCAGTGGCACGGACAGGGAAAAACTGTTTTTT. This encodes CASSGTDREKLFF.

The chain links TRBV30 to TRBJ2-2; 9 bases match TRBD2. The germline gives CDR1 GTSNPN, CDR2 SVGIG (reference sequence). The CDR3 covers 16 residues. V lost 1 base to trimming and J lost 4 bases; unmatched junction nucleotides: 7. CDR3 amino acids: CAWSGIAGASTGELFF. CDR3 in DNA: TGTGCCTGGAGTGGAATAGCGGGGGCCTCCACCGGGGAGCTGTTTTTT.

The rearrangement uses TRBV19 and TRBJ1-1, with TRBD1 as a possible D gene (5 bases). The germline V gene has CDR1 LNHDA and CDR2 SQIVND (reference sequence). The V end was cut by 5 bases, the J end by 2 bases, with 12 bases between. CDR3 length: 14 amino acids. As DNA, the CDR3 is TGTGCCAGTAGTCCGCGGGACGGTAACACTGAAGCTTTCTTT. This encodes CASSPRDGNTEAFF. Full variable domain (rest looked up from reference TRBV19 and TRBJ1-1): DGGITQSPKYLFRKEGQNVTLSCEQNLNHDAMYWYRQDPGQGLRLIYYSQIVNDFQKGDIAEGYSVSREKKESFPLTVTSAQKNPTAFYLCASSPRDGNTEAFFGQGTRLTVV.

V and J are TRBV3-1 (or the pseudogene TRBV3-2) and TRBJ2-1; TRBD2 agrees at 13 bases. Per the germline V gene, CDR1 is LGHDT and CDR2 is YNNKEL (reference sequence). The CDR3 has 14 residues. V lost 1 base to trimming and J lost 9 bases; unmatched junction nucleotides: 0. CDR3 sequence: CASSQGLAGGEQFF. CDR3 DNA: TGTGCCAGCAGCCAAGGACTAGCGGGGGGTGAGCAGTTCTTC.

CDR3 loop: CASRDRRTTGELFF. In DNA form, the CDR3 reads TGTGCCAGCAGGGACAGGCGAACCACCGGGGAGCTGTTTTTT. J is TRBJ2-2 and V is TRBV27; 7 nucleotides line up with TRBD1. The CDR3 consists of 14 residues. The junction had 5 bases not matched to a gene; V was cut back by 6 bases and J by 4 bases. The V gene's germline CDR1 is MNHEY and CDR2 SMNVEV (reference sequence).

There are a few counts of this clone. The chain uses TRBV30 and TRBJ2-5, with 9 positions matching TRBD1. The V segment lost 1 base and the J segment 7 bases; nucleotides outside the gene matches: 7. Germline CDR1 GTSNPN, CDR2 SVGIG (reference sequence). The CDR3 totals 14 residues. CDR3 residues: CAWSAGTGSVTQYF. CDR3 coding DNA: TGTGCCTGGAGTGCCGGGACAGGGAGCGTGACCCAGTACTTC.

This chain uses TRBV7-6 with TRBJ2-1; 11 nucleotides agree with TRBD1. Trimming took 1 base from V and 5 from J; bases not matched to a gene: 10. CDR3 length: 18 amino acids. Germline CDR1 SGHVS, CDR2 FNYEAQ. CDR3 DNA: TGTGCCAGCAGCTTAGGAGGGACAGGGGGGGCTTCGGACAATGAGCAGTTCTTC. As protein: CASSLGGTGGASDNEQFF.

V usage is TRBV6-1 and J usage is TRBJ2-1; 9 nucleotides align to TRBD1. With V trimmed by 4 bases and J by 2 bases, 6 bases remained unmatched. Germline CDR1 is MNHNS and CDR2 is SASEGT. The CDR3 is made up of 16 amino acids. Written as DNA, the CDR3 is TGTGCCAGCAGTGGACAGGGGGGGATGGCCTACAATGAGCAGTTCTTC. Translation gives CASSGQGGMAYNEQFF.

DNA of the CDR3: TGTGCCATCGCGTCGCTAGCGGGAGGTTCCAAGAATGAGCAGTTCTTC. Translating gives CAIASLAGGSKNEQFF. The V gene is TRBV10-3, the J gene TRBJ2-1, with 11 bases matching TRBD2. Trimming at V came to 8 bases and at J to 7 bases, leaving 13 bases not matched to a gene. The CDR3 spans 16 residues. CDR1 is ENHRY, CDR2 SYGVKD, per germline.

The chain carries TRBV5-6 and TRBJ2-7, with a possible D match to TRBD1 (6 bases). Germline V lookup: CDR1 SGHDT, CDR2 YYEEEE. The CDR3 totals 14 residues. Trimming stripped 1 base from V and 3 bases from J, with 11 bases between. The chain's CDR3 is CASSLRQGIYEQYF. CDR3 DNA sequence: TGTGCCAGCAGCTTGCGGCAGGGGATCTACGAGCAGTACTTC.

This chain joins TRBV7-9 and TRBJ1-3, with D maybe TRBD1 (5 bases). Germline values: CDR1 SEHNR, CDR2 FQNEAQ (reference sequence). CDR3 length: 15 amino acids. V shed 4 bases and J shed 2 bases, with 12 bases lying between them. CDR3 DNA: TGTGCCAGCAGCTACGACACGGGGGCTGGAAACACCATATATTTT. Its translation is CASSYDTGAGNTIYF. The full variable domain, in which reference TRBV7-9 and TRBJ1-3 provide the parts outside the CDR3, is DTGVSQNPRHKITKRGQNVTFRCDPISEHNRLYWYRQTLGQGPEFLTYFQNEAQLEKSRLLSDRFSAERPKGSFSTLEIQRTEQGDSAMYLCASSYDTGAGNTIYFGEGSWLTVV.

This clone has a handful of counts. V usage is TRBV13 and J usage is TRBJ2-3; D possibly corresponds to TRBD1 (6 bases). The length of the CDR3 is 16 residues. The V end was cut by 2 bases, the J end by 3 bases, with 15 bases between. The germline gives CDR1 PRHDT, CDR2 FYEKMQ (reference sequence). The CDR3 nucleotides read TGTGCCAGCAGCTTAAAACAGGGAGATATTACAGATACGCAGTATTTT. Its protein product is CASSLKQGDITDTQYF.

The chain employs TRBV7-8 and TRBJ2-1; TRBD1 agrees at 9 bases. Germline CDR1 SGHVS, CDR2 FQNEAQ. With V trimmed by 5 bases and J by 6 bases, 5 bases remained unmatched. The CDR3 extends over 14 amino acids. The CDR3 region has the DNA TGTGCCAGCAGCGCCGGGACAGGGAGCAATGAGCAGTTCTTC. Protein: CASSAGTGSNEQFF.

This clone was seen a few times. The CDR3 DNA follows: TGTGCCAGCAGCCATCATCAGGGCTATAATTCACCCCTCCACTTT. This sequence encodes CASSHHQGYNSPLHF. The chain combines TRBV3-1 (or the pseudogene TRBV3-2) with TRBJ1-6; tentative D call: TRBD1 (5 bases). The germline CDR1 and CDR2 sequences are LGHDT and YNNKEL (reference sequence). The CDR3 has 15 residues. Trimming removed 3 bases from V and 3 bases from J, with 9 bases in between.

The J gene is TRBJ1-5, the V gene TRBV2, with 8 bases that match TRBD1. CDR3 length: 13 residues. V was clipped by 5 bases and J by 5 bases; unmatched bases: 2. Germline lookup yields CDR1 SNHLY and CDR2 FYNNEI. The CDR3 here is CASSPDRDQPQHF. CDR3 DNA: TGTGCCAGCAGTCCGGACAGGGATCAGCCCCAGCATTTT.